This TCR beta chain was documented in a study of T cells after yellow fever vaccination. TCRdb fed the 5' RACE reads into MiXCR, producing one record per CDR3 protein. The data show more than 300,000 distinct CDR3 sequences, around 10% seen once. This clonotype was detected a few times. The antigen is unknown. Study conclusions and caveats: Abundant clonotypes from the bulk population could contaminate FACS-sorted repertoires.

The CDR3 is 16 amino acids. V dropped 4 bases and J dropped 2 bases, with 14 bases sitting between them. CDR1 is MGHRA, CDR2 YSYEKL, per germline. The rearrangement links TRBV4-1 to TRBJ1-4, with D tentatively TRBD1 (5 bases). The TCR originated in a man aged 18 to 35 who received the YFV17D yellow fever vaccine. The source was CD4+ T cells sorted from PBMCs, collected 45 days after the yellow fever booster vaccination. The chain's CDR3 is CASSRGPGMTNEKLFF. The DNA of the CDR3 is TGCGCCAGCAGCCGCGGCCCAGGGATGACTAATGAAAAACTGTTTTTT.